This is a list of T cell receptor beta chains from one sample in a study of molecular identifiers for immune sequencing clone quantification. TCRdb re-called the PCR reads through MiXCR, storing one row per CDR3 protein. The sample consists of some 590,000 distinct CDR3 sequences, about 25% of them appearing once. Sequencing was done on a sample of naive CD8+ T cells from blood, with Jurkat cell RNA spiked in. The source is a human donor in good health. Some libraries in this study had Jurkat cell RNA spiked in. Both conserved end residues are part of each CDR3. D genes are given only for firm matches. A clone size is listed for some rows: how often the clone was seen (once, few, many), or a class if it is expanded.

D	size	V	J	CDR3	DNA
TRBD2	few	TRBV6-5	TRBJ2-7	CASSYSASGGFDEQYF	TGTGCCAGCAGTTACTCAGCTAGCGGGGGTTTCGACGAGCAGTACTTC
-	many	TRBV6-6	TRBJ2-2	CASIHTGELFF	TGTGCCAGCATTCATACCGGGGAGCTGTTTTTT
TRBD1	few	TRBV5-1	TRBJ1-6	CASSGTDRVNSPLHF	TGCGCCAGCAGCGGCACCGACAGGGTTAATTCACCCCTCCACTTT
TRBD2	-	TRBV27	TRBJ2-5	CASSPSIAGEETQYF	TGTGCCAGCAGTCCCAGTATAGCGGGAGAAGAGACCCAGTACTTC
-	-	TRBV7-9	TRBJ1-1	CASSPRAGAQPRVDTEAFF	TGTGCCAGCAGTCCCAGGGCGGGAGCACAGCCGCGGGTAGACACTGAAGCTTTCTTT
TRBD2	many	TRBV7-9	TRBJ2-7	CASSPGTTSYEQYF	TGTGCCAGCAGCCCCGGGACTACTTCCTACGAGCAGTACTTC
-	-	TRBV19	TRBJ1-1	CASISGVGPTEAFF	TGTGCCAGTATCTCGGGGGTGGGACCCACTGAAGCTTTCTTT
-	many	TRBV24-1	TRBJ2-2	CATSDLPTGELFF	TGTGCCACCAGTGATTTGCCCACCGGGGAGCTGTTTTTT
-	many	TRBV10-3	TRBJ1-1	CAISESVSMNTEAFF	TGTGCCATCAGTGAGTCGGTCTCTATGAACACTGAAGCTTTCTTT
-	many	TRBV7-2	TRBJ1-4	CASSLWLTGNEKLFF	TGTGCCAGCAGCTTATGGCTTACGGGAAATGAAAAACTGTTTTTT
-	-	TRBV20-1	TRBJ2-5	CSASARTSLETQYF	TGCAGTGCTAGTGCGCGGACCAGCTTAGAGACCCAGTACTTC
-	many	TRBV4-1	TRBJ2-4	CASRMTNLAKNIQYF	TGCGCCAGCAGAATGACCAACCTTGCCAAAAACATTCAGTACTTC
-	-	TRBV5-1	TRBJ1-2	CASSLADPEGGYTF	TGCGCCAGCAGCTTGGCCGACCCCGAGGGAGGCTACACCTTC
TRBD1	-	TRBV6-2/TRBV6-3	TRBJ1-1	CACSYGAGGPTEAFF	TGTGCCTGCAGTTACGGGGCAGGGGGCCCTACTGAAGCTTTCTTT
-	few	TRBV6-2/TRBV6-3	TRBJ2-1	CASSYLAVYNEQFF	TGTGCCAGCAGTTATTTAGCGGTCTACAATGAGCAGTTCTTC